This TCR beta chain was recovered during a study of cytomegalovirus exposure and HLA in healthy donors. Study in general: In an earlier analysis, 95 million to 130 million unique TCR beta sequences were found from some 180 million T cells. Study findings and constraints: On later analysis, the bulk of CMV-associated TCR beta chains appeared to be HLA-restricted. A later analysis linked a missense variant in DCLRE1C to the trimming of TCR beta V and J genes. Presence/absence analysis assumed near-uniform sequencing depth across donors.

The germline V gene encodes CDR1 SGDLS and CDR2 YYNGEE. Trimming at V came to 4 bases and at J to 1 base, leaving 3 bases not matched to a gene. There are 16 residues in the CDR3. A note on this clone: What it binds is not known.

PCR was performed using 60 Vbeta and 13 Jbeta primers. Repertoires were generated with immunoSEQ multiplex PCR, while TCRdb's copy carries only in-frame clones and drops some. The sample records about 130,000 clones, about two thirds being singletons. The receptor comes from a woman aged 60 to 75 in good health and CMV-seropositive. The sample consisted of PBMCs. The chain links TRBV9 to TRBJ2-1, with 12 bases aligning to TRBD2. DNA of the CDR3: TGTGCCAGCAGCTTAACTAGCGGGGGGTCCTACAATGAGCAGTTCTTC. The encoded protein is CASSLTSGGSYNEQFF.